This T cell receptor beta chain stems from a study of T-cell reconstitution after alpha-beta-depleted transplantation in children. A library of TCRbeta sequences, prepared with unique molecular identifiers, was generated. TCRdb processed the PCR reads anew with MiXCR; each CDR3 protein has one entry. The sample yields over 550,000 distinct CDR3 sequences, about 10% seen once. The sample in question was PBMCs from the stem cell graft donor, obtained from the stem cell graft. This clonotype was obtained from a human donor who donated a stem cell graft to a child with acute myeloid leukemia.

The CDR3 sequence is CASSGPQEEPGELFF. CDR3 DNA sequence: TGTGCCAGCAGTGGCCCTCAGGAGGAACCCGGGGAGCTGTTTTTT. This chain connects TRBV12-3 or TRBV12-4 to TRBJ2-2, with D possibly matching TRBD2 (5 bases). Trimming removed 5 bases from V and 6 bases from J, with 16 bases in between. The CDR3 has 15 amino acids.